This passage covers 28 T cell receptor gamma chains from one sample sequenced in a study of human gamma delta and Vdelta1 T cells. No antigen has been identified for these receptors. TCRdb fed the PCR reads to CATT. The repertoire holds over 7,500 gamma-chain clones, 40% to 50% seen once, with 2% to 2.5% in the top ten. The sequencing input was Vdelta1 gamma-delta T cells from blood grown in culture (DOT cells). The source of these receptors is a human donor in good health.

The chain has TRGV11 and TRGJP1. Being an ORF, TRGV11 has a function that is uncertain. The CDR3 contains 12 residues. Trimming removed 6 bases from V and 6 bases from J; junction bases left unmatched: 1. Here the CDR3 reads CACWIPGWFKIF. In DNA, the CDR3 is TGTGCCTGCTGGATTCCTGGTTGGTTCAAGATATTT.

In the case of this clone: One end of the junction varies from germline; a read error may be responsible. Different DNA sequences within this sample yield the same CDR3. J is TRGJP1 and V is TRGV2. The CDR3 consists of 16 residues. The germline gives CDR1 EGSNGY, CDR2 YDSYNSKV. The CDR3 loop is CATWDGGNTTGWFKIF. In nucleotides, the CDR3 is TGTGCCACCTGGGACGGGGGCAATACCACAGGTTGGTTCAAGATATTT.

This clone turned up a few times. J is TRGJ1 or TRGJ2 and V is TRGV10. TRGV10 is an open reading frame whose function is uncertain. Trimming at V came to 9 bases and at J to 2 bases, leaving 5 bases not matched to a gene. The CDR3 sequence is 12 residues long. The CDR3 nucleotides read TGTGCTGCGTGCGGCCATTATTATAAGAAACTCTTT. Translated: CAACGHYYKKLF.

The chain is built from TRGV2 and TRGJP2. J was trimmed by 2 bases and V by 3 bases; bases with no gene match: 12. Germline V CDR1 and CDR2: EGSNGY, YDSYNSKV. The CDR3 runs 17 residues. The CDR3 sequence: CATWDRHFSSSDWIKTF. As DNA, the CDR3 is TGTGCCACCTGGGACAGGCATTTTTCGAGTAGTGATTGGATCAAGACGTTT.

Comments on this clone: Distinct nucleotide sequences in the sample also encode this CDR3. This chain links TRGV2 with TRGJ1 or TRGJ2. The CDR3 runs 13 residues. Trimming removed 1 base from V and 2 bases from J; junction bases left unmatched: 2. Germline V gene data show CDR1 as EGSNGY and CDR2 as YDSYNSKV. This CDR3 is CATWDGYYYKKLF. CDR3 DNA: TGTGCCACCTGGGACGGTTATTATTATAAGAAACTCTTT.

This clone was found once. The rearrangement links TRGV8 to TRGJ1 or TRGJ2. The CDR3 consists of 14 residues. V gave up 4 bases and J gave up 4 bases; unmatched junction bases: 10. The germline V gene encodes CDR1 VENAVY and CDR2 YDSYNSRV. In nucleotides, the CDR3 is TGTGCCACCTGGGACTTTAATAAGTATTATAAGAAACTCTTT. Protein: CATWDFNKYYKKLF.

In its sample, this clone was seen a few times. The V gene is TRGV2, the J gene TRGJ1 or TRGJ2. The CDR3 covers 12 residues. Per the germline V gene, CDR1 is EGSNGY and CDR2 is YDSYNSKV. The junction had 4 bases not matched to a gene; V was cut back by 0 bases and J by 8 bases. CDR3 sequence: CATWDGLDKKLF. The CDR3 nucleotides are TGTGCCACCTGGGACGGGTTAGATAAGAAACTCTTT.

This clone has just a few counts. The rearrangement links TRGV8 to TRGJ1 or TRGJ2. Germline assignment: CDR1 VENAVY and CDR2 YDSYNSRV. V shed 9 bases, J shed 11 bases, and the junction held 7 bases outside the gene matches. The CDR3 is made up of 9 amino acids. For the CDR3, the DNA is TGTGCCACCGCACCTGAGAAACTCTTT. Its translation: CATAPEKLF.

Comment on this clone: Different DNA sequences within this sample yield the same CDR3. This chain connects TRGV4 to TRGJ1 or TRGJ2. The J segment lost 4 bases and the V segment lost 0 bases, leaving 6 bases of the junction unmatched. The CDR3 is made up of 14 amino acids. CDR1 is EGSTGY and CDR2 is YDSYTSSV in the germline V gene. DNA for the CDR3: TGTGCCACCTGGGATGGGAGGAACTATTATAAGAAACTCTTT. The encoded protein is CATWDGRNYYKKLF.

On this clone: Distinct nucleotide sequences in the sample also encode this CDR3. The V and J genes are TRGV2 and TRGJP2. CDR3 length: 15 amino acids. CDR1 EGSNGY and CDR2 YDSYNSKV come from the germline V gene. V shed 1 base and J 4 bases; nucleotides not matched to a gene: 6. The CDR3 loop reads CATWDGTSSDWIKTF. CDR3 DNA sequence: TGTGCCACCTGGGACGGCACTTCTAGTGATTGGATCAAGACGTTT.

The V gene is TRGV9, the J gene TRGJ1 or TRGJ2. The ends lost 5 bases at V and 5 bases at J; junction bases unmatched: 3. Germline V gene sequence: CDR1 GITISATS, CDR2 ISYDGTV (reference sequence). The CDR3 runs 11 residues. CDR3: CALWGNYKKLF. In nucleotides, the CDR3 is TGTGCCTTGTGGGGTAATTATAAGAAACTCTTT.

This chain joins TRGV4 and TRGJ1 or TRGJ2. V shed 2 bases, J shed 12 bases, and the junction held 10 bases outside the gene matches. Germline V gene sequence: CDR1 EGSTGY, CDR2 YDSYTSSV. The CDR3 is 12 amino acids. CDR3 sequence (DNA): TGTGCCACCTGGGATGTCCTCCCGTGGAAACTCTTT. It codes for CATWDVLPWKLF.

The chain uses TRGV5 and TRGJ1 or TRGJ2. CDR3 length: 19 residues. Trimming took 1 base from V and 3 from J; bases not matched to a gene: 21. Germline V CDR1 and CDR2: VINAFY, YDVSNSKD. CDR3 amino acids: CATWDRRDPSSIRYYKKLF. DNA for the CDR3: TGTGCCACCTGGGACAGACGCGACCCGAGTTCCATTCGTTATTATAAGAAACTCTTT.

There are a few counts of this clone. The chain joins TRGV9 to TRGJP2. J gave up 10 bases and V 0 bases, and 11 bases lay outside the gene matches. This CDR3 spans 15 amino acids. Germline values: CDR1 GITISATS, CDR2 ISYDGTV (reference sequence). The CDR3 nucleotides read TGTGCCTTGTGGGAGGTGACCCTGGAGGGTTGGATCAAGACGTTT. It is translated as CALWEVTLEGWIKTF.

This chain links TRGV8 with TRGJP1. The CDR3 is made up of 16 amino acids. Germline V gene data show CDR1 as VENAVY and CDR2 as YDSYNSRV. After removal of 2 bases from V and 0 bases from J, the junction contained 6 bases not matched to a gene. The CDR3 nucleotides read TGTGCCACCTGGGATACCTCGGATACCACTGGTTGGTTCAAGATATTT. Translating it yields CATWDTSDTTGWFKIF.

In its sample, this clone was seen a few times. This sequence joins TRGV8 and TRGJ1 or TRGJ2. The CDR3 extends over 14 amino acids. Germline CDR1 is VENAVY and CDR2 is YDSYNSRV. Trimming took 3 bases from V and 6 from J; bases not matched to a gene: 11. The CDR3: CATWDFRLIYKKLF. DNA for the CDR3: TGTGCCACCTGGGATTTTCGGTTAATTTATAAGAAACTCTTT.

This clone appeared a few times. The sample holds other DNA sequences that translate to the same CDR3. This chain uses TRGV2 with TRGJ1 or TRGJ2. CDR3 length: 12 amino acids. Germline V gives CDR1 EGSNGY, CDR2 YDSYNSKV. V shed 0 bases and J 7 bases; nucleotides not matched to a gene: 3. In DNA, the CDR3 is TGTGCCACCTGGGACGGGCAGTATAAGAAACTCTTT. This gives the protein CATWDGQYKKLF.

This clone occurred a few times. The chain uses TRGV4 and TRGJ1 or TRGJ2. The CDR3 contains 11 residues. V shed 0 bases, J shed 11 bases, and the junction held 4 bases outside the gene matches. Germline CDR1 reads EGSTGY; CDR2 reads YDSYTSSV. The CDR3 here is CATWDGQEKLF. CDR3 in DNA: TGTGCCACCTGGGATGGGCAGGAGAAACTCTTT.

This clone has a single count. The chain joins TRGV4 to TRGJ1 or TRGJ2. The CDR3 consists of 12 residues. The germline gives CDR1 EGSTGY, CDR2 YDSYTSSV. Trimming took 5 bases from V and 6 from J; bases not matched to a gene: 7. The CDR3 loop reads CATWADPYKKLF. CDR3 in DNA: TGTGCCACCTGGGCGGACCCTTATAAGAAACTCTTT.

A word on this clone: A much more abundant neighbour one base away suggests this may be a read error. Other nucleotide sequences from this sample produce the same CDR3. This chain links TRGV8 with TRGJP2. Germline CDR1 is VENAVY and CDR2 is YDSYNSRV. The CDR3 covers 13 residues. V was clipped by 2 bases and J by 4 bases; unmatched bases: 1. The CDR3, as DNA: TGTGCCACCTGGGATAATAGTGATTGGATCAAGACGTTT. Its translation: CATWDNSDWIKTF.

V is TRGV2 and J is TRGJ1 or TRGJ2. The length of the CDR3 is 14 residues. Germline CDR1 EGSNGY, CDR2 YDSYNSKV. V lost 0 bases to trimming and J lost 3 bases; unmatched junction nucleotides: 5. CDR3 sequence (DNA): TGTGCCACCTGGGACGGGCGCGGTTATTATAAGAAACTCTTT. Its protein is CATWDGRGYYKKLF.

A word on this clone: Relative to the germline gene, one junction end is altered; a read error may explain this. This chain joins TRGV4 and TRGJ1 or TRGJ2. The germline gives CDR1 EGSTGY, CDR2 YDSYTSSV. CDR3 length: 13 amino acids. The DNA for the CDR3 is TGTGCCACGTGGGAGATGACTTATTATAAGAAACTCTTT. Protein sequence: CATWEMTYYKKLF.

The sample holds a few counts of this clone. An end of the junction differs from the germline gene, which may be a read error. The V call is TRGV4, the J call TRGJ1 or TRGJ2. The CDR3 is 13 residues long. The germline gives CDR1 EGSTGY, CDR2 YDSYTSSV. The CDR3 coding sequence is TGTGCCACCTGGGATGGTCTGTATTATGAGAAACTCTTT. Translation: CATWDGLYYEKLF.

The chain combines TRGV2 with TRGJP2. Per the germline V gene, CDR1 is EGSNGY and CDR2 is YDSYNSKV. V dropped 1 base and J dropped 4; count of bases not matched to a gene: 3. CDR3 length: 14 amino acids. The CDR3 nucleotides are TGTGCCACCTGGGACGGACATAGTGATTGGATCAAGACGTTT. This gives the protein CATWDGHSDWIKTF.

The J gene is TRGJP2, the V gene TRGV10. TRGV10 is an open reading frame, and its role is uncertain. V lost 8 bases and J lost 4; bases outside the gene matches: 2. The CDR3 runs 12 residues. DNA of the CDR3: TGTGCTGCGTGGGATAGTGATTGGATCAAGACGTTT. It is translated as CAAWDSDWIKTF.

V usage is TRGV3 and J usage is TRGJ1 or TRGJ2. Germline V gene lookup returns CDR1 VTNTFY and CDR2 YDVSTARD (reference sequence). CDR3 size: 15 residues. Germline trimming cut 0 bases from V and 1 base from J; bases unmatched to any gene: 6. The CDR3 coding sequence is TGTGCCACCTGGGACAGGCAGGGAAATTATTATAAGAAACTCTTT. Protein sequence: CATWDRQGNYYKKLF.

This clone has more than one count but fewer than ten. The chain combines TRGV9 with TRGJ1 or TRGJ2. V shed 3 bases, J shed 12 bases, and the junction held 8 bases outside the gene matches. There are 11 residues in the CDR3. Germline loops: CDR1 GITISATS, CDR2 ISYDGTV (reference sequence). CDR3: CALWEWGRKLF. CDR3 nucleotide sequence: TGTGCCTTGTGGGAGTGGGGTCGGAAACTCTTT.

This clone appeared a few times. The sample has other DNA sequences that encode this CDR3 too. The genes are TRGV2 and TRGJ1 or TRGJ2. Trimming took 0 bases from V and 10 from J; bases not matched to a gene: 3. This CDR3 is 11 amino acids long. Germline CDR1 is EGSNGY and CDR2 is YDSYNSKV. DNA for the CDR3: TGTGCCACCTGGGACGGGCGAAAGAAACTCTTT. Protein product: CATWDGRKKLF.